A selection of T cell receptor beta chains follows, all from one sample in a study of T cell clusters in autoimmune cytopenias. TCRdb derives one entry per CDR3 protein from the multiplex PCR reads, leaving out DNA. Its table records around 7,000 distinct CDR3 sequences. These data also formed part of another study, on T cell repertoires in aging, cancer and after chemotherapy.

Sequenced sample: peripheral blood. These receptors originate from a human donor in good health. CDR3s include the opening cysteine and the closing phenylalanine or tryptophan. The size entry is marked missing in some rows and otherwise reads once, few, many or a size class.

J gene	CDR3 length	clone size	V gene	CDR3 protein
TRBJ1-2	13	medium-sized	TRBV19	CASSGTAPYGYTF
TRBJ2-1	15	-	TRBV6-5	CASSLSSGGYNEQFF
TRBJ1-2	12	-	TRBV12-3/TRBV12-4	CASSSGLGGYTF
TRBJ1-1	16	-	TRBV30	CAWSNRIVLANTEAFF
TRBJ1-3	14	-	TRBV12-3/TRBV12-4	CASSFGQGGNTIYF
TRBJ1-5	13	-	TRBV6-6	CASNLQGDQPQHF
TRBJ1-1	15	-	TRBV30	CAWSINRGWVAEAFF
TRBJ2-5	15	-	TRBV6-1	CASSELAGEGETQYF
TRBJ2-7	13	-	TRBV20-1	CSGLSESSYEQYF
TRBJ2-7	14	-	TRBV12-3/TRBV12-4	CASSWAGGTYEQYF
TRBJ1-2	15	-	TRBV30	CAWSVRRTGGYGYTF
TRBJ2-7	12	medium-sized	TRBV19	CATTGFSYEQYF
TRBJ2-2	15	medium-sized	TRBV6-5	CASSYEASSAGELFF
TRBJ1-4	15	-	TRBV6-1	CASSEVTGGGEKLFF
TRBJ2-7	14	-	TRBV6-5	CASLSPRASYEQYF
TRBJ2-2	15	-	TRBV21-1	CASSSPADNTGELFF
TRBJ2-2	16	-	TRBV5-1	CASTRPGTGSAGELFF
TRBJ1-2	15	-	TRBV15	CATSGEGRGDLSYTF
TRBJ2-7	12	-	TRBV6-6	CASKQGVYEQYF
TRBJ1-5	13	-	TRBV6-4	CASSDRANQPQHF